The TCR beta chain under discussion was sequenced for a study of read filtering for tumor transcriptome and immune sequencing. Molecular barcoded adaptors covering alpha/delta and beta/gamma chains were used on approximately 400 ng RNA. MiXCR, applied by TCRdb to the reads, yields one record per CDR3 protein. Here the sample spans around 130,000 distinct CDR3 sequences, about 13% being singletons. Trimming stripped 5 bases from V and 7 bases from J, with 9 bases between. The germline V gene has CDR1 LNHDA and CDR2 SQIVND (reference sequence). This CDR3 is built from 12 residues. At least ten counts were recorded for this clonotype.

Material for sequencing was a population of CD138-negative cells sorted from bone marrow. This TCR was recovered from a donor at least 40 years old with multiple myeloma. This rearrangement joins TRBV19 to TRBJ2-1; D call uncertain. CDR3 nucleotides: TGTGCCAGTAGTGGCCTCAAGAATGAGCAGTTCTTC. Residues: CASSGLKNEQFF.